These 6 T cell receptor beta chains were sequenced from one sample in a study of blood T cell repertoires in COVID-19. Libraries were prepared by immunoSEQ multiplex PCR; TCRdb keeps only in-frame clonotypes and omits some of them. The sample yields 250,000 to 350,000 clones, approximately 85% seen once. Material: PBMCs or T cells enriched from blood (not recorded which). The receptors derive from a woman aged 25 to 39 who had recovered from COVID-19.

V gene TRBV6-5 combines with J gene TRBJ1-1, with TRBD1 identical over 7 bases. The CDR3 has 16 residues. Germline CDR1 MNHEY, CDR2 SVGAGI. The ends lost 0 bases at V and 0 bases at J; junction bases unmatched: 4. CDR3: CASSYSNRGMNTEAFF. DNA of the CDR3: TGTGCCAGCAGTTACTCGAACAGGGGAATGAACACTGAAGCTTTCTTT.

This clone has only a few counts. The chain combines TRBV3-1 (or the pseudogene TRBV3-2) with TRBJ1-2; 8 bases fit TRBD1. There are 14 residues in the CDR3. Trimming at V came to 2 bases and at J to 4 bases, leaving 3 bases not matched to a gene. The germline gives CDR1 LGHDT, CDR2 YNNKEL (reference sequence). This chain's CDR3 is CASSQQGAAYGYTF. The DNA of the CDR3 is TGTGCCAGCAGCCAACAGGGGGCGGCCTATGGCTACACCTTC.

This chain joins TRBV2 and TRBJ1-2; D not certain. V was pared by 2 bases and J by 2 bases, with 21 bases between. CDR1 SNHLY and CDR2 FYNNEI come from the germline V gene. The CDR3 loop spans 18 amino acids. DNA of the CDR3: TGTGCCAGCAGTGAAAGTCCCAAGGGAACGGGGTCGAACTATGGCTACACCTTC. This gives the protein CASSESPKGTGSNYGYTF.

V gene TRBV28 combines with J gene TRBJ1-2, with D hard to call. There are 15 residues in the CDR3. The V gene lost 2 bases and the J gene lost 8 bases, with 18 bases spanning the gap. Germline assignment: CDR1 MDHEN and CDR2 SYDVKM. CDR3 nucleotide sequence: TGTGCCAGCAGTTTAAGGGAAGGGTTCTGGGAGGGCTACACCTTC. Amino acids: CASSLREGFWEGYTF.

The J gene is TRBJ2-1, the V gene TRBV11-2; TRBD2 aligns across 10 bases. V shed 3 bases, J shed 6 bases, and the junction held 2 bases outside the gene matches. This CDR3 spans 14 amino acids. Germline V gives CDR1 SGHAT, CDR2 FQNNGV. CDR3 bases: TGTGCCAGCAGCTTGAGCGGGAGGGCCAATGAGCAGTTCTTC. It translates to CASSLSGRANEQFF.

V gene TRBV9 combines with J gene TRBJ2-3; 8 nucleotides line up with TRBD2. Germline V gene sequence: CDR1 SGDLS, CDR2 YYNGEE. This CDR3 has 15 amino acids. V gave up 4 bases and J gave up 3 bases; unmatched junction bases: 7. CDR3 coding DNA: TGTGCCAGCAGCACAAGCGGGAGCGGGACAGATACGCAGTATTTT. It codes for CASSTSGSGTDTQYF.